This TCR beta chain comes out of a study of T cell responses to AZD1222 COVID-19 vaccine. CDR1 and CDR2 from the germline V gene are MNHNS and SASEGT. Deletions cut 3 bases from V and 7 bases from J, with 12 bases between. The CDR3 is made up of 13 amino acids. A note on this clone: Its antigen remains unidentified.

The protocol was immunoSEQ multiplex PCR, while the TCRdb copy is restricted to in-frame clones and leaves out a portion. The data show 75,000 to 95,000 clones, with about 85% seen just once and 10% to 15% held by the top ten. Study-level results: The study reported that nearly half of spike-specific TCRs target unmutated variant regions. Donors were mostly white British, more females; clonal diversity possibly underestimated.

This sequence was found in an adult in good health. Sequenced material: peripheral blood, taken on day 0 of AZD1222 vaccination. The chain combines TRBV6-1 with TRBJ1-1; TRBD1 is a possible D gene (6 bases). The CDR3 sequence: CASSDWGRVEAFF. In DNA, the CDR3 is TGTGCCAGCAGTGATTGGGGGCGGGTTGAAGCTTTCTTT.